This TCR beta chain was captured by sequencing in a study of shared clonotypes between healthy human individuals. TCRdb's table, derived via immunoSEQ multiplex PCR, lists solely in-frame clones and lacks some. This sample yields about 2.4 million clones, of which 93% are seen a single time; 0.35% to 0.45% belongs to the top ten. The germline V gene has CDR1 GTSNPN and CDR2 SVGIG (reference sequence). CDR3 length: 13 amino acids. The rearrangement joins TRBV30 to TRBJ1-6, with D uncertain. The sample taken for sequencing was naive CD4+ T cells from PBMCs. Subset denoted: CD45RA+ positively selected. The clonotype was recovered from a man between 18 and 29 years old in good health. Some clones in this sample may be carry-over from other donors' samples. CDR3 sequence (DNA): TGTGCAACCGAGAGCTCCTATAATTCACCCCTCCACTTT. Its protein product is CATESSYNSPLHF. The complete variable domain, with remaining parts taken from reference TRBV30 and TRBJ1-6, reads SQTIHQWPATLVQPVGSPLSLECTVEGTSNPNLYWYRQAAGRGLQLLFYSVGIGQISSEVPQNLSASRPQDRQFILSSKKLLLSDSGFYLCATESSYNSPLHFGNGTRLTVT.